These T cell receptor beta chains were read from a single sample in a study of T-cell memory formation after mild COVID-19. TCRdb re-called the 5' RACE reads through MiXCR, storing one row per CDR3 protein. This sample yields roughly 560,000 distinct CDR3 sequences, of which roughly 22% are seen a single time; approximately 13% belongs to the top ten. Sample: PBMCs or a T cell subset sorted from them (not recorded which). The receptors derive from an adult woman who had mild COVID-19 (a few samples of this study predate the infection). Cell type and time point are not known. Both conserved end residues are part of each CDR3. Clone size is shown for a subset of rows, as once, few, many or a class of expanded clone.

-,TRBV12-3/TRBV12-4,CASSLEDSEQFF
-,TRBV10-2,CASRNGWEYEQYF
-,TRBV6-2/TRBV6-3,CASTEGLAGVLGETQYF
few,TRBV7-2,CASSPREATNEKLFF
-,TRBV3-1,CASSQEAGGGYTF
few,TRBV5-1,CASSLEQLRNEQFF
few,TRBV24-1,CATSDPAGRAGAITQYF
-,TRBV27,CASSSVRTRANEKLFF
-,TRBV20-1,CSARLAGGNTGELFF
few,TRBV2,CASSPDRVQPQHF
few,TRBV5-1,CASSPSGLLLGELFF
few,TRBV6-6,CASSREPNRDWEAEAFF
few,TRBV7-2,CASSLNPTTSYEQYF
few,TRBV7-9,CASSLDATVNQPQHF
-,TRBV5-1,CASSESGRMVSRAFF
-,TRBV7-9,CASRYITDTQYF
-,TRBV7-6,CASSPRGNYEQYF
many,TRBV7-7,CASSLSADGSYNEQFF
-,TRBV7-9,CASSSGRLEQPQHF
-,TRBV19,CASSLTPGYTEAFF
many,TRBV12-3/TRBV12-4,CASSLTGYEQYF
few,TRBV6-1,CASSEGQGTGEQYF
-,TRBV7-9,CASTVGGDSSEQYF
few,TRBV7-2,CASGGRGPVGYEQYF
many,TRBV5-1,CASSELSAGWTEAFF
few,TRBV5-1,CASSSFGTSGDGPNEQFF
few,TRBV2,CASKAGDLSYEQYF
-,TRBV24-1,CATSDSRGAWTEAFF
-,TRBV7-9,CASGPPSTDTQYF
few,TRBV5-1,CASSFGVSAEAFF
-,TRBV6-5,CASSYQRGTDTQYF
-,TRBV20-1,CSARGDSTDTQYF
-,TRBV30,CAGLDRGFTEAFF
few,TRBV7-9,CASSLVGDLSPEQYF
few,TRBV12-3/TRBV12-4,CASSFYVLTEAFF
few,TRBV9,CASSVAEGVQETQYF
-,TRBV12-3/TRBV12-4,CASNGHPYDEQYF
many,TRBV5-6,CASSFVAGGHEQYF